This TCR beta chain was recovered during a study of cytomegalovirus exposure and HLA in healthy donors. PCR amplification relied on 60 Vbeta primers (plus 13 Jbeta primers). Clones were sequenced by immunoSEQ multiplex PCR, and TCRdb holds only the in-frame ones, with some missing. The repertoire holds approximately 100,000 clones, with about 75% as singletons. The germline V gene encodes CDR1 SGHRS and CDR2 YFSETQ. Trimming cost V 4 bases and J 7 bases; bases outside gene matches: 8. There are 15 residues in the CDR3. Points on this clone: What it binds is not known.

Study-wide points: Beyond CMV serostatus, there was no information to go on about immune exposure. The analysis excluded some indistinguishable V segments, including TRBV6-2 and TRBV6-3. Later analysis identified a missense DCLRE1C variant that was linked to TCR beta V- and J-gene trimming.

The V and J genes are TRBV5-1 and TRBJ1-6, with 7 bases fitting TRBD1. The clonotype was recovered from a man in his fifties or sixties in good health and CMV-seropositive. Sequencing used PBMCs. CDR3 sequence reads: CASSAPGQTNSPLHF. CDR3 nucleotide sequence: TGCGCCAGCAGCGCCCCGGGACAGACAAATTCACCCCTCCACTTT.